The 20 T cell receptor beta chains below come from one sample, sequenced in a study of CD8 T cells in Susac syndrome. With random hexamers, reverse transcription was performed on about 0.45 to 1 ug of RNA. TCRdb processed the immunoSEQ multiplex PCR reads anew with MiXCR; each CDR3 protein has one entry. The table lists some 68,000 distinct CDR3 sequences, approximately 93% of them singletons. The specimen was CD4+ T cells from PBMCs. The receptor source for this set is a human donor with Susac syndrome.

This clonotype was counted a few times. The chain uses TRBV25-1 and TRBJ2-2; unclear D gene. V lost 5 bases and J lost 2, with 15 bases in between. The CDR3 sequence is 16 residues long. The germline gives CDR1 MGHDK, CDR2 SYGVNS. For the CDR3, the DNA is TGTGCCAGCAGTACTGCGACGAGGTCTAACACCGGGGAGCTGTTTTTT. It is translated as CASSTATRSNTGELFF.

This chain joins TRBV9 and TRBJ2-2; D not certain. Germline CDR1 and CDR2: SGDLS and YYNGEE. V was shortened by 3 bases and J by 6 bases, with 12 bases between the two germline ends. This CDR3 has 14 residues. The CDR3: CASSASAGPGELFF. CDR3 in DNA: TGTGCCAGCAGCGCCTCCGCCGGTCCCGGGGAGCTGTTTTTT.

In nucleotides, the CDR3 is TGCAGTGCTAGGAGGGACAGGGTGGTTAGTTCCTACGAGCAGTACTTC. It translates to CSARRDRVVSSYEQYF. V usage is TRBV20-1 and J usage is TRBJ2-7, with 9 bases fitting TRBD1. CDR3 length equals 16 residues. Per the germline V gene, CDR1 is DFQATT and CDR2 is SNEGSKA (reference sequence). J gave up 1 base and V 3 bases, and 10 bases lay outside the gene matches.

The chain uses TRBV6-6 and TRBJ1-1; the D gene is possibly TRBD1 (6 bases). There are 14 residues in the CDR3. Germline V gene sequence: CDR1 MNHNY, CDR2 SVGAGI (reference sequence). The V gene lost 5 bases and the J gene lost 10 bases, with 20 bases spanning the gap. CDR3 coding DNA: TGTGCCAGCAGTAGCCCAGGGGACCCAAGGGGAGCTTTCTTT. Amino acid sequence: CASSSPGDPRGAFF.

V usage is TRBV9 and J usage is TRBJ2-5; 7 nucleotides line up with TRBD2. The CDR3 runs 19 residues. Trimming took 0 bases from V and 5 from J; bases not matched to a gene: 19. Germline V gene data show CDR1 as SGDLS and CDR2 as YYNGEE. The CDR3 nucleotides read TGTGCCAGCAGCGTAGCTCCCGGTGGAGCGGGGCCCCTGGGGGAGACCCAGTACTTC. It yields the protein CASSVAPGGAGPLGETQYF.

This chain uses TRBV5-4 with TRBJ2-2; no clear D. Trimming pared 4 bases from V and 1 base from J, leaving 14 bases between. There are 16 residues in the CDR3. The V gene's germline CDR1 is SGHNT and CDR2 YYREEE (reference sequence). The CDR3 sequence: CASSHATGGNTGELFF. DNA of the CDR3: TGTGCCAGCAGCCATGCCACTGGCGGGAACACCGGGGAGCTGTTTTTT.

The CDR3 DNA sequence: TGCGCCAGCAGCCAAGACCAAGAGGGGGACGAGCAGTACTTC. Protein product: CASSQDQEGDEQYF. The rearrangement links TRBV4-1 to TRBJ2-7; TRBD1 might be the D (6 bases). With 0 bases removed from V and 5 bases from J, the gap between germline ends came to 11 bases. The CDR3 is 14 amino acids. Germline CDR1 is MGHRA and CDR2 is YSYEKL.

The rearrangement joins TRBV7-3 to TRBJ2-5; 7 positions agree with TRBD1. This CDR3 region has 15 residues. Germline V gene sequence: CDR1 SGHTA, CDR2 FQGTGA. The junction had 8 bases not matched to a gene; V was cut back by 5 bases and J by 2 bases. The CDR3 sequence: CASSRSDRRQETQYF. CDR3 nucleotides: TGTGCCAGCAGCCGTTCGGACAGGAGACAAGAGACCCAGTACTTC.

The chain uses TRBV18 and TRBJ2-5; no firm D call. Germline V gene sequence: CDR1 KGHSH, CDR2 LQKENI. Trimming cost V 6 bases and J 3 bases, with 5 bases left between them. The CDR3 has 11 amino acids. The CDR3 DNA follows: TGTGCCAGCTCCCCAGAAGAGACCCAGTACTTC. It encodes CASSPEETQYF.

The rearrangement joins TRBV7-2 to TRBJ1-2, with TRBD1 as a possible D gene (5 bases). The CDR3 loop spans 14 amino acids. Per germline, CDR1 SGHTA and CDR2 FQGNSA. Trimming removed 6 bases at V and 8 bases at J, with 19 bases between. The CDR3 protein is CASSRSGRAAGYTF. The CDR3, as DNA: TGTGCCAGCAGTCGGTCGGGCAGGGCGGCGGGCTACACCTTC. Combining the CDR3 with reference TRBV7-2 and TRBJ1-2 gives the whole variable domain GAGVSQSPSNKVTEKGKDVELRCDPISGHTALYWYRQSLGQGLEFLIYFQGNSAPDKSGLPSDRFSAERTGGSVSTLTIQRTQQEDSAVYLCASSRSGRAAGYTFGSGTRLTVV.

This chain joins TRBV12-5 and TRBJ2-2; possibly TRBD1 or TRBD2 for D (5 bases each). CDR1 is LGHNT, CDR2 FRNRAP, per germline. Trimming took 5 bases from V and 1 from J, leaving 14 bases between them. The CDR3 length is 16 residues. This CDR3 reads CASGPSGTVNTGELFF. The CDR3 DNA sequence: TGTGCTAGTGGTCCCTCCGGGACGGTGAACACCGGGGAGCTGTTTTTT.

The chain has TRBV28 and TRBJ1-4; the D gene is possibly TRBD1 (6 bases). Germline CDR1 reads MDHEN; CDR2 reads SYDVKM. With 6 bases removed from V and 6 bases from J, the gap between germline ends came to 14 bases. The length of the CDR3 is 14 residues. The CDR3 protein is CASRAGRGDEKLFF. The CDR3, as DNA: TGTGCCAGCAGAGCAGGGAGGGGGGATGAAAAACTGTTTTTT.

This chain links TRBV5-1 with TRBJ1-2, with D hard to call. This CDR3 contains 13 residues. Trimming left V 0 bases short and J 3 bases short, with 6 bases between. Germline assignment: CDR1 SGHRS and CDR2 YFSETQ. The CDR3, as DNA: TGCGCCAGCAGCTTGGATGCAGACTATGGCTACACCTTC. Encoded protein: CASSLDADYGYTF. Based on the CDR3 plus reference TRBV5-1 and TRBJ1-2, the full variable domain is KAGVTQTPRYLIKTRGQQVTLSCSPISGHRSVSWYQQTPGQGLQFLFEYFSETQRNKGNFPGRFSGRQFSNSRSEMNVSTLELGDSALYLCASSLDADYGYTFGSGTRLTVV.

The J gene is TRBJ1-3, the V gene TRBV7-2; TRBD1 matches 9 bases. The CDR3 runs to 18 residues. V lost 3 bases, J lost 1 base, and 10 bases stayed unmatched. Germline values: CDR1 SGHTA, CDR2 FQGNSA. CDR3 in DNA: TGTGCCAGCAGCTTCGCGGGACAGGGCTCGATATCTGGAAACACCATATATTTT. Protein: CASSFAGQGSISGNTIYF.

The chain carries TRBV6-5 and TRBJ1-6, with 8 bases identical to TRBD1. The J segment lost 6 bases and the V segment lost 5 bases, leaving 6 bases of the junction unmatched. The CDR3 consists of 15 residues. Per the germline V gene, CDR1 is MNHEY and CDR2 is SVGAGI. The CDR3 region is CASSTPGGGNSPLHF. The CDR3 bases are TGTGCCAGCAGTACCCCAGGGGGCGGTAATTCACCCCTCCACTTT.

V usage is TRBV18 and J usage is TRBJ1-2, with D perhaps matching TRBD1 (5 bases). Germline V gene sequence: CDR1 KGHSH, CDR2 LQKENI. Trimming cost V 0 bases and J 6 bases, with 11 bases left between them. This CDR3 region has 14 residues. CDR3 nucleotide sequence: TGTGCCAGCTCACCACCATCCAGGGAGGATGGCTACACCTTC. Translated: CASSPPSREDGYTF.

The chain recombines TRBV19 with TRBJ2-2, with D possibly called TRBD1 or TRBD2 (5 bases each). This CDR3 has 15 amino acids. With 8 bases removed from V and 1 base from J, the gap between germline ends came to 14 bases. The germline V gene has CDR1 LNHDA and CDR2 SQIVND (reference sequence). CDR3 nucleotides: TGTGCCAGTGCCCGGGACGGCCGGAACACCGGGGAGCTGTTTTTT. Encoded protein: CASARDGRNTGELFF.

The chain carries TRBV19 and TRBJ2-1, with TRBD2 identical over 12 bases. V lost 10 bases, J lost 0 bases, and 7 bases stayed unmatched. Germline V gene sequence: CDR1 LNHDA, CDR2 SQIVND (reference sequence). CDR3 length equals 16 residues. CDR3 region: CATRTSGASSYNEQFF. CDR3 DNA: TGTGCCACCCGGACTAGCGGGGCGAGCTCCTACAATGAGCAGTTCTTC.

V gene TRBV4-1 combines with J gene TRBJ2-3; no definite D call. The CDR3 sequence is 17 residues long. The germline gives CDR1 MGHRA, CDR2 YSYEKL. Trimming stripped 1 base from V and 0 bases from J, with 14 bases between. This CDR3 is CASSQVLVPFSTDTQYF. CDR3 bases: TGCGCCAGCAGCCAAGTCCTCGTCCCCTTTAGCACAGATACGCAGTATTTT.

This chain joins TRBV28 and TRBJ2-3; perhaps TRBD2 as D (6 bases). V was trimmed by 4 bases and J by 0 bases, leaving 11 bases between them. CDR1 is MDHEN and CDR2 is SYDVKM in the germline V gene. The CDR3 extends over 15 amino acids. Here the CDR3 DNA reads TGTGCCAGCAGTTCGTGGGGGGAGAGCACAGATACGCAGTATTTT. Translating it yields CASSSWGESTDTQYF.